This TCR beta chain was profiled in a study of CD8 T cells in ankylosing spondylitis. For TCR beta, libraries came from quantitative 5'-RACE with molecular barcodes. TCRdb passed the 5' RACE reads through MiXCR, listing each CDR3 protein once. The table shows about 90,000 distinct CDR3 sequences, with roughly 9% occurring only once. Losses at the gene ends were 0 bases for V and 0 bases for J; bases not matched to a gene: 12. The CDR3 length is 18 residues. From germline, CDR1 is SQVTM and CDR2 ANQGSEA. This clonotype was picked up many times. Antigen unknown. General study points: Clones linked to disease were reported to show significant enrichment in matched ankylosing spondylitis synovial fluid. What seemed typical of ankylosing spondylitis blood was a TCR beta motif built from about 8 highly homologous variants. Clones linked to disease, bearing a CD8+ phenotype, were relatively rare in peripheral blood. A subset of motif variants has previously been described in the synovial fluid and blood of reactive arthritis.

This sequence was found in a male donor with ankylosing spondylitis. V gene TRBV29-1 combines with J gene TRBJ1-1; 8 bases match TRBD1. Sequences were obtained from blood, either unsorted or a sorted T cell fraction (not recorded which). The CDR3 protein is CSVEDFWDRRTLNTEAFF. CDR3 coding DNA: TGCAGCGTTGAAGATTTTTGGGACAGGAGAACCCTGAACACTGAAGCTTTCTTT.